The clone carrying this T cell receptor beta chain was observed a single time. Its cognate antigen is unknown. The CDR3 has 13 amino acids. V shed 8 bases and J shed 5 bases, with 15 bases lying between them. The data are from a study of tumor and adjacent non-tumor tissue in lung cancer. Study at large: Each sample yielded a few million productive TCRbeta reads on average.

The library came from three nested PCR rounds adapted from ARM-PCR protocols. TCRdb ran MiXCR on the multiplex PCR reads and lists one entry per CDR3 protein. The sample records roughly 200,000 distinct CDR3 sequences, 71% being singletons. General study findings and limits: Higher tumor TCR diversity was associated with shorter survival. Tumor repertoires had a smaller top 100 clone share than normal lung.

This sample's RNA came from whole unsorted tissue. The V call is TRBV12-3 or TRBV12-4, the J call TRBJ1-1; D may be TRBD1 (6 bases). Sequenced: lung tumor tissue. This clonotype was sampled from a man aged 55-75 years with non-small cell lung cancer. CDR3 nucleotide sequence: TGTGCCAGCGCCATAAGGGGGAAGACTGAAGCTTTCTTT. Translated: CASAIRGKTEAFF.